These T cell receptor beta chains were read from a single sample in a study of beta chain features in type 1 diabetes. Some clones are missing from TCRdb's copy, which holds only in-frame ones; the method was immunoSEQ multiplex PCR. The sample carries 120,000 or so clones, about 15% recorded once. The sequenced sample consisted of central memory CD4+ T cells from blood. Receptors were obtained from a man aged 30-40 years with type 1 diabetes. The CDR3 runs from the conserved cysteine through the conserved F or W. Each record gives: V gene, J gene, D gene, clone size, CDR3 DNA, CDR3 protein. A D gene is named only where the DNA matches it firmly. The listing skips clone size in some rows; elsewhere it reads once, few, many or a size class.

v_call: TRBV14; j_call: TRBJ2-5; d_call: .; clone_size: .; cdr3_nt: TGTGCCAGCAGCCAAACATCAGCATCTGAGACCCAGTACTTC; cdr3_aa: CASSQTSASETQYF
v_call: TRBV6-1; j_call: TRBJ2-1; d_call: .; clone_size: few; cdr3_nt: TGTGCCAGCCAGTTCGAAAACCCCTCCTACAATGAGCAGTTCTTC; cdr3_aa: CASQFENPSYNEQFF
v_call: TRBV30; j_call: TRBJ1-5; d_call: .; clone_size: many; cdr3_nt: TGTGCCTGGAGTGCGGATAGCAATCAGCCCCAGCATTTT; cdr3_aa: CAWSADSNQPQHF
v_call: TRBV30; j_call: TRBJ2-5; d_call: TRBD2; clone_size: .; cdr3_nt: TGTGCCTGGAGTGTCCCGACTAGCGGGTCAATCAAAGAGACCCAGTACTTC; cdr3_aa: CAWSVPTSGSIKETQYF
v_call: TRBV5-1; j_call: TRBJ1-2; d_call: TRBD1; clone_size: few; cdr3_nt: TGCGCCAGCAGCTTGATGGGACAGGGAACCTATGGCTACACCTTC; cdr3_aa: CASSLMGQGTYGYTF
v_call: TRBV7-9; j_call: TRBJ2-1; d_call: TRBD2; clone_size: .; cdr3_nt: TGTGCCAGCGGGAGGACTAGCGGGACCTTTTGGCAGTTCTTC; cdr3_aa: CASGRTSGTFWQFF
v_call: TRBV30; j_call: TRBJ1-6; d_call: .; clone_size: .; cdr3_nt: TGTGCCTGGAGTGTACGAATAGGGGCCCTCTATAATTCACCCCTCCACTTT; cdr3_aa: CAWSVRIGALYNSPLHF
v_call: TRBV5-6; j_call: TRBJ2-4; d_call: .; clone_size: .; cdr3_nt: TGTGCCAGCAGCCCTACGTGGGGACGTGGGGACATTCAGTACTTC; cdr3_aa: CASSPTWGRGDIQYF
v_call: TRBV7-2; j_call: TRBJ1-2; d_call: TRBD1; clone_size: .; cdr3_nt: TGTGCCAGCAGCTTAGCACAGGCAGGGGGCGGTGGCTACACCTTC; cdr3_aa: CASSLAQAGGGGYTF
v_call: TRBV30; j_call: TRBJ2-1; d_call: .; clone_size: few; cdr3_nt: TGTGCCTGGACCGACTGGGGCAATGAGCAGTTCTTC; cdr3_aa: CAWTDWGNEQFF
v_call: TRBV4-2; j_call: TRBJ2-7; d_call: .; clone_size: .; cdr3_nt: TGTGCCAGCAGCTTGTGGAGGGGGCGTCTCTACGAGCAGTACTTC; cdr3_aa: CASSLWRGRLYEQYF
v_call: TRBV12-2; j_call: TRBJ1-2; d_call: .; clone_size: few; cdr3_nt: TGTGCAAGTCGCTTTAGGAATGGCTACACCTTC; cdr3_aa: CASRFRNGYTF
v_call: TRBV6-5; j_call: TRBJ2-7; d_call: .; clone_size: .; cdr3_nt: TGTGCCAGCCGGACTGGCCCCGGGGGCTACGAGCAGTACTTC; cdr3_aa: CASRTGPGGYEQYF
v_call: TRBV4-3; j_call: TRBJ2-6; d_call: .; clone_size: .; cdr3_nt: TGCGCCAGCAGCCAAGATGGGCCAGGGACTGGGGCCAACGTCCTGACTTTC; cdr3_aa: CASSQDGPGTGANVLTF
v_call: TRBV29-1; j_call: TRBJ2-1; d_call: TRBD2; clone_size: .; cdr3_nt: TGCAGCGTTGAAGTAGCGGGGGGGTTCTACAATGAGCAGTTCTTC; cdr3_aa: CSVEVAGGFYNEQFF
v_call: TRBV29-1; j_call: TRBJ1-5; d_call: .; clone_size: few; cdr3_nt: TGCAGCGTTGAAGTGACCGACACCGGGGAGAGTTATGGGCATCAGCCCCAGCATTTT; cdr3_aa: CSVEVTDTGESYGHQPQHF
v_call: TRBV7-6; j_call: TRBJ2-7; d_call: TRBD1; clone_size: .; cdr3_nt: TGTGCCAGCAGCCTTCAGACAGGGACGGCCTACGAGCAGTACTTC; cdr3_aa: CASSLQTGTAYEQYF
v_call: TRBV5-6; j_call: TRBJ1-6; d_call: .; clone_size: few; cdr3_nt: TGTGCCAGCAGCTTTGGTCCATCCCGGGATTCACCCCTCCACTTT; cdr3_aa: CASSFGPSRDSPLHF
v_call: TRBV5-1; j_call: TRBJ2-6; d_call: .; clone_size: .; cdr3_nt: TGCGCCAGCGGTACAGGAGCTGGGGCCAACGTCCTGACTTTC; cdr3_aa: CASGTGAGANVLTF
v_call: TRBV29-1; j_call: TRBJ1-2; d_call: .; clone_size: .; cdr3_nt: TGCAGCGTTGGGGGATATCAGGGGATGGGATCCTATGGCTACACCTTC; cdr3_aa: CSVGGYQGMGSYGYTF
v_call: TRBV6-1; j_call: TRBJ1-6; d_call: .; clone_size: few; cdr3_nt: TGTGCCAGCAGTGAAGACCGAGATTCACCCCTCCACTTT; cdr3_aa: CASSEDRDSPLHF
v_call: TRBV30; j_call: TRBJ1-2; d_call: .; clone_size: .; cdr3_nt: TGTGCCTGGAGTGAGCTCGACACTATGAGGAGCTACACCTTC; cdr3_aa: CAWSELDTMRSYTF
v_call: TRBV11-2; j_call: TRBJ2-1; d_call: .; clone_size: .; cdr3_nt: TGTGCCAGCAGCTTAGAGCGGGGGCTCCTACAGGGTGAGCAGTTCTTC; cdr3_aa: CASSLERGLLQGEQFF
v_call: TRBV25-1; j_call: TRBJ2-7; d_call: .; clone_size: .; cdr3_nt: TGTGCCAGCAGTACAGGTCTCTACGAGCAGTACTTC; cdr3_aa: CASSTGLYEQYF
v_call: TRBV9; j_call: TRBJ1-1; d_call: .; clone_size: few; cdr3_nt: TGTGCCAGCAGCGTAGTTGGTTGGGAGGGGTTGAACACTGAAGCTTTCTTT; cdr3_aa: CASSVVGWEGLNTEAFF
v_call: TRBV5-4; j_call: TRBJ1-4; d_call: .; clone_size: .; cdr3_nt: TGTGCCAGCAGCCATAGGGCCGGCCGTAATGAAAAACTGTTTTTT; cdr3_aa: CASSHRAGRNEKLFF
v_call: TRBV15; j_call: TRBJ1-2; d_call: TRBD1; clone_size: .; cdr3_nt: TGTGCCACCAGCTTCCGGGGACAGTCCCACTATGGCTACACCTTC; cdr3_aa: CATSFRGQSHYGYTF
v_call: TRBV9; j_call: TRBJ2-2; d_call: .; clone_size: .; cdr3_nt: TGTGCCAGCAGCGTGGTCCGGGGGGAGCTGTTTTTT; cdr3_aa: CASSVVRGELFF
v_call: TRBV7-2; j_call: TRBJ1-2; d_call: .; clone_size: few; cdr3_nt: TGTGCCAGCAGCCCCGAACGGGACACCGACTATGGCTACACCTTC; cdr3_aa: CASSPERDTDYGYTF
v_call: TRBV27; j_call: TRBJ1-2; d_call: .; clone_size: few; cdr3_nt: TGTGCCAGCAGTTTATGGGGAGCAAATAATGGCTACACCTTC; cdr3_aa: CASSLWGANNGYTF
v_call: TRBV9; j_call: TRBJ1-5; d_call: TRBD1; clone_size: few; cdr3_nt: TGTGCCAGCAGCTTGACAGGGGGGCGTCAGCCCCAGCATTTT; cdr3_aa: CASSLTGGRQPQHF
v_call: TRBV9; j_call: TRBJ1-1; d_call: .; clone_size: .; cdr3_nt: TGTGCCAGCAGCGTAGAGGTGAACACTGAAGCTTTCTTT; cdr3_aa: CASSVEVNTEAFF
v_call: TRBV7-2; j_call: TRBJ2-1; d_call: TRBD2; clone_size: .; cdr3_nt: TGTGCCAGCAGCCCGAGGACTAGCGCGTACAATGAGCAGTTCTTC; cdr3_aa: CASSPRTSAYNEQFF
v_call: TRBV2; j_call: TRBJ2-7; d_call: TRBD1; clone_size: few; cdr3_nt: TGTGCCGGGGGACAGGGTCGGGACGAGCAGTACTTC; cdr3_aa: CAGGQGRDEQYF
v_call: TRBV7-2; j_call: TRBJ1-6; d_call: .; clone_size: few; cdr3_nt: TGTGCCAGCAGCTTGCGGCAGAGGGGATCACCCCTCCACTTT; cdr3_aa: CASSLRQRGSPLHF
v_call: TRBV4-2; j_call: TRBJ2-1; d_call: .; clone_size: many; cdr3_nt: TGTGCCAGCAGCTTGGGACAAACCGACCACAATGAGCAGTTCTTC; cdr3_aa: CASSLGQTDHNEQFF
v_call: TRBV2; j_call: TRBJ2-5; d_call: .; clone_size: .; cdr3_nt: TGTGCCAGCAGAGGACAGTCGGAGACCCAGTACTTC; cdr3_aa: CASRGQSETQYF